The clone carrying this T cell receptor (beta chain) was recorded many times. The data stem from a study of neurological immune-mediated disorders. In TCRdb, the 5' RACE reads were re-called with MiXCR into one record per CDR3 protein. Found here are about 70,000 distinct CDR3 sequences, approximately 3.3% of them singletons; the top ten hold under 6.5%. Germline V gene sequence: CDR1 SGHTA, CDR2 FQGNSA. There are 15 residues in the CDR3. Trimming removed 6 bases at V and 3 bases at J, with 18 bases between. Unsorted libraries came from 2 million PBMCs stored at -80 °C. The chain links TRBV7-2 to TRBJ2-7, with D possibly being TRBD2 (7 bases). Sequences were obtained from PBMCs. The origin of this receptor is a woman between 50 and 59 years old with multiple sclerosis. Written as DNA, the CDR3 is TGTGCCAGCAGTTCGGGGGGCCGCAACTTCTACGAGCAGTACGTC. Its protein product is CASSSGGRNFYEQYV.